The clone carrying this T cell receptor beta chain counts as medium-sized (0.01 to 0.1%). Its cognate antigen is unknown. This entry belongs to a study of liver allograft versus peripheral blood T cells. Study-wide background: Repertoires from peripheral blood of liver transplant recipients were compared with those inside their transplanted livers. General observations from the study: Reports indicated that T cell receptor repertoires inside liver allografts differed from those in peripheral blood.

TCRdb reprocessed the reads via MiXCR and lists one record per CDR3 protein. The data contain about 13,000 distinct CDR3 sequences, around a sixth of them singletons. The CDR3 is 15 amino acids. Germline-derived CDR1 and CDR2 are LNHDA and SQIVND (reference sequence). V lost 5 bases and J 0 bases, leaving 11 bases between the germline ends. The chain links TRBV19 to TRBJ2-1; D not resolved. The source is a human patient who had a liver transplant. Some T cells may have originated in the graft donor. The CDR3 loop reads CASSRPGSSYNEQFF. The CDR3 DNA is TGTGCCAGTAGTCGACCGGGCAGCTCCTACAATGAGCAGTTCTTC.